This passage covers 13 T cell receptor beta chains from one sample sequenced in a study of T cell responses to AZD1222 COVID-19 vaccine. Assay: immunoSEQ multiplex PCR; the TCRdb copy retains only in-frame clones and omits some. Of 130,000 to 150,000 clones in the sample, about 92% are singletons; the top ten hold around 12%. This sample comprised peripheral blood, obtained after recovery from COVID-19. Receptors originate from an adult who had recovered from COVID-19.

The rearrangement joins TRBV5-4 to TRBJ2-4; 9 bases align to TRBD1. V shed 5 bases, J shed 5 bases, and the junction held 8 bases outside the gene matches. The germline CDR1 and CDR2 sequences are SGHNT and YYREEE (reference sequence). The CDR3 is 15 residues long. Here the CDR3 DNA reads TGTGCCAGCAGTTACGGGACAGGGTGGGAAAACATTCAGTACTTC. Its translation is CASSYGTGWENIQYF.

V usage is TRBV28 and J usage is TRBJ1-6, with 8 bases matching TRBD1. Germline trimming cut 8 bases from V and 11 bases from J; bases unmatched to any gene: 5. This CDR3 has 12 residues. Germline CDR1 reads MDHEN; CDR2 reads SYDVKM. The CDR3 DNA reads as TGTGCCAGCGCGGACAGGGAGCCACCCCTCCACTTT. Protein sequence: CASADREPPLHF.

The gene calls are TRBV30 and TRBJ1-1; D remains unclear. Per germline, CDR1 GTSNPN and CDR2 SVGIG (reference sequence). V shed 2 bases and J shed 1 base, with 8 bases lying between them. The CDR3 length is 13 residues. The CDR3: CAWSQDTNTEAFF. The CDR3 region has the DNA TGTGCCTGGAGTCAGGATACGAACACTGAAGCTTTCTTT.

The V gene is TRBV10-2, the J gene TRBJ2-2; 7 positions agree with TRBD1. The trim removed 7 bases at V and 8 bases at J, leaving 7 bases unmatched. This CDR3 is built from 13 residues. Per germline, CDR1 WSHSY and CDR2 SAAADI. DNA of the CDR3: TGCGCCAGCAATGACAGGGTGATGGGGGAGCTGTTTTTT. Protein product: CASNDRVMGELFF.

This rearrangement joins TRBV7-2 to TRBJ2-1, with 11 bases identical to TRBD2. V dropped 5 bases and J dropped 0; count of bases not matched to a gene: 6. This CDR3 comprises 17 residues. From germline, CDR1 is SGHTA and CDR2 FQGNSA. CDR3 region: CASSPRTSGYSYNEQFF. In nucleotides, the CDR3 is TGTGCCAGCAGCCCAAGGACTAGCGGGTACTCCTACAATGAGCAGTTCTTC.

The chain uses TRBV12-3 or TRBV12-4 and TRBJ2-1; D is unclear. Trimming left V 2 bases short and J 10 bases short, with 9 bases between. The CDR3 spans 12 residues. CDR3 nucleotides: TGTGCCAGCAGTTTACAAAAGAGCGAGCAGTTCTTC. It codes for CASSLQKSEQFF.

This clone showed up just a few times. V and J are TRBV18 and TRBJ1-5, with 7 bases fitting TRBD1. This CDR3 is built from 15 residues. V lost 4 bases and J lost 1; bases outside the gene matches: 4. The germline V gene encodes CDR1 KGHSH and CDR2 LQKENI. The CDR3 loop is CASSRDRVSNQPQHF. The CDR3 nucleotides read TGTGCCAGCTCACGCGACAGGGTCAGCAATCAGCCCCAGCATTTT.

The chain joins TRBV5-1 to TRBJ2-3, with a weak D call TRBD1 (6 bases). The CDR3 extends over 15 amino acids. V was clipped by 2 bases and J by 6 bases, with 16 bases between them. Germline-derived CDR1 and CDR2 are SGHRS and YFSETQ. For the CDR3, the DNA is TGCGCCAGCAGCTTCCGGGACACCACCGCGGATACGCAGTATTTT. This sequence encodes CASSFRDTTADTQYF.

The chain has TRBV7-9 and TRBJ2-1; 10 bases line up with TRBD2. CDR1 is SEHNR, CDR2 FQNEAQ, per germline (reference sequence). The CDR3 length is 17 residues. J lost 6 bases, V lost 4 bases, and 12 bases had no gene match. CDR3 nucleotides: TGTGCCAGCAGCTCCATAAAAACTAGCGGGAAGCGCAATGAGCAGTTCTTC. The encoded protein is CASSSIKTSGKRNEQFF.

The chain employs TRBV30 and TRBJ1-3, with TRBD1 as a possible D gene (5 bases). The length of the CDR3 is 13 residues. Germline lookup yields CDR1 GTSNPN and CDR2 SVGIG (reference sequence). V lost 1 base and J lost 2, with 6 bases in between. The DNA of the CDR3 is TGTGCCTGGAGTGGACAGACTGGAAACACCATATATTTT. This encodes CAWSGQTGNTIYF.

The gene calls are TRBV7-2 and TRBJ2-5; 7 bases align to TRBD2. V shed 1 base, J shed 2 bases, and the junction held 10 bases outside the gene matches. The CDR3 extends over 17 amino acids. Germline V lookup: CDR1 SGHTA, CDR2 FQGNSA. Written as DNA, the CDR3 is TGTGCCAGCAGCTTAGGGGGAGCGGGGAGAAGACAAGAGACCCAGTACTTC. It encodes CASSLGGAGRRQETQYF.

The chain recombines TRBV7-8 with TRBJ2-3; 9 bases map to TRBD2. The CDR3 runs to 19 residues. Trimming at V came to 2 bases and at J to 0 bases, leaving 12 bases not matched to a gene. Germline V gives CDR1 SGHVS, CDR2 FQNEAQ. CDR3 residues: CASSLRGLAGSSSTDTQYF. The CDR3 nucleotides are TGTGCCAGCAGCTTACGAGGTCTAGCGGGGTCATCTAGCACAGATACGCAGTATTTT. Drawing the rest from reference TRBV7-8 and TRBJ2-3, the complete variable domain is GAGVSQSPRYKVAKRGQDVALRCDPISGHVSLFWYQQALGQGPEFLTYFQNEAQLDKSGLPSDRFFAERPEGSVSTLKIQRTQQEDSAVYLCASSLRGLAGSSSTDTQYFGPGTRLTVL.

The rearrangement links TRBV9 to TRBJ2-5; no definite D call. The length of the CDR3 is 14 residues. CDR1 is SGDLS and CDR2 is YYNGEE in the germline V gene. V was pared by 0 bases and J by 0 bases, with 6 bases between. The CDR3 sequence is CASSVGAYQETQYF. CDR3 in DNA: TGTGCCAGCAGCGTAGGGGCCTACCAAGAGACCCAGTACTTC.